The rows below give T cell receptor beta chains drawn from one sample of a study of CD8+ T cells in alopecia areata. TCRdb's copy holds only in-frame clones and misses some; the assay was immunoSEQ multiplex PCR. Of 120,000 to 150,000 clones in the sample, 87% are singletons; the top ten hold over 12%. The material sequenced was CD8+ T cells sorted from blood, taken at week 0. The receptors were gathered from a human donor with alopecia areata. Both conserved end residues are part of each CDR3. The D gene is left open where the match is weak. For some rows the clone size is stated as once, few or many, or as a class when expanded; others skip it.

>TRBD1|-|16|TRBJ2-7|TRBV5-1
CASSWAQDRGIYEQYF
TGCGCCAGCAGCTGGGCTCAGGACAGGGGAATCTACGAGCAGTACTTC
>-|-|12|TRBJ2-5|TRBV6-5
CASSRQGETQYF
TGTGCCAGCAGTAGACAAGGAGAGACCCAGTACTTC
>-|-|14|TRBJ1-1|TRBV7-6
CASSYNRMNTEAFF
TGTGCCAGCAGCTATAATCGGATGAACACTGAAGCTTTCTTT
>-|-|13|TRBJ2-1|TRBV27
CASRATPYNEQFF
TGTGCCAGCAGGGCCACCCCATACAATGAGCAGTTCTTC
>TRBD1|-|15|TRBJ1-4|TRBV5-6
CASSETGTGVEKLFF
TGTGCCAGCAGCGAGACCGGGACAGGGGTGGAAAAACTGTTTTTT
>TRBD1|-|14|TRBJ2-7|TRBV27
CASIGTGRSYEQYF
TGTGCCAGCATTGGGACAGGTCGTTCCTACGAGCAGTACTTC
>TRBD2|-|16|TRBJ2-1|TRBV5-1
CASSVGTSGTYNEQFF
TGCGCCAGCAGCGTCGGGACTAGCGGAACCTACAATGAGCAGTTCTTC
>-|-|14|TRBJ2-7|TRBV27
CASSLLGGTYEQYF
TGTGCCAGCAGTTTATTAGGGGGGACCTACGAGCAGTACTTC
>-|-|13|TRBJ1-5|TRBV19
CASRGAGNQPQHF
TGTGCCAGTAGGGGGGCAGGGAATCAGCCCCAGCATTTT
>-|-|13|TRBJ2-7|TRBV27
CASSFSDSYEQYF
TGTGCCAGCAGTTTTTCCGACAGCTACGAGCAGTACTTC
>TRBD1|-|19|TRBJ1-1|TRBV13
CASSATTGGYQEANTEAFF
TGTGCCAGCAGCGCCACGACAGGGGGCTACCAAGAAGCGAACACTGAAGCTTTCTTT
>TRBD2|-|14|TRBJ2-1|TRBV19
CASSLAGVYNEQFF
TGTGCCAGTTCTCTAGCGGGGGTCTACAATGAGCAGTTCTTC
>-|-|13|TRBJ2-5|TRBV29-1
CSVVFVGQETQYF
TGCAGCGTAGTGTTTGTCGGACAAGAGACCCAGTACTTC
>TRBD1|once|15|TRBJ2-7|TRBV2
CASLGSGQGPYEQYF
TGTGCCAGCCTCGGGAGCGGACAGGGGCCATACGAGCAGTACTTC
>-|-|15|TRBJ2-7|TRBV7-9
CASSLAEAGSYEQYF
TGTGCCAGCAGCTTAGCAGAGGCAGGCTCGTACGAGCAGTACTTC
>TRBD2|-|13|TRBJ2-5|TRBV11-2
CASSLGLEETQYF
TGTGCCAGCAGCCTAGGACTAGAAGAGACCCAGTACTTC
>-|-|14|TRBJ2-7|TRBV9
CASSVGTHSYEQYF
TGTGCCAGCAGCGTCGGGACACACTCCTACGAGCAGTACTTC
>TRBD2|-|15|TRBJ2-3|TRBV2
CASKLPAGGPDTQYF
TGCGCCAGCAAGCTACCAGCGGGAGGCCCAGATACGCAGTATTTT
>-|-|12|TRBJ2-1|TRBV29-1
CSVEEAGSEQFF
TGCAGCGTTGAGGAGGCAGGGAGTGAGCAGTTCTTC
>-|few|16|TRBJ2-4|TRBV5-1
CASSIEYPVAKNIQYF
TGCGCCAGCAGCATCGAGTACCCGGTAGCCAAAAACATTCAGTACTTC
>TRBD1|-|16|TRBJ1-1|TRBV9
CASSVADRGLDTEAFF
TGTGCCAGCAGCGTAGCCGACAGGGGGTTGGACACTGAAGCTTTCTTT
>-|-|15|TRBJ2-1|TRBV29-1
CSARTLKLSYNEQFF
TGCAGCGCAAGGACTCTGAAGCTCTCCTACAATGAGCAGTTCTTC
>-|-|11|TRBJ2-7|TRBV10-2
CASMQGGEQYF
TGCGCCAGCATGCAGGGTGGCGAGCAGTACTTC
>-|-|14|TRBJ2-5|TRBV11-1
CASSSQELQETQYF
TGTGCCAGCAGCTCGCAGGAATTACAAGAGACCCAGTACTTC
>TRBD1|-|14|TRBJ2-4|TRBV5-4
CASSPGQGENIQYF
TGTGCCAGCAGCCCGGGACAGGGAGAAAACATTCAGTACTTC
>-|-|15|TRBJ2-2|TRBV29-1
CSVEDPNSSTGELFF
TGCAGCGTTGAAGATCCGAACAGTAGCACCGGGGAGCTGTTTTTT
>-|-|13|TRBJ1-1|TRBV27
CASSFAGRTEAFF
TGTGCCAGCAGTTTCGCAGGGAGAACTGAAGCTTTCTTT
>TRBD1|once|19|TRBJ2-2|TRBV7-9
CASSPRDRDRPLNTGELFF
TGTGCCAGCAGCCCAAGGGACCGGGACAGGCCCTTGAACACCGGGGAGCTGTTTTTT
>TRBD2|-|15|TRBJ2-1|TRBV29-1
CSVGGGDMSYNEQFF
TGCAGCGTCGGCGGGGGGGACATGTCCTACAATGAGCAGTTCTTC
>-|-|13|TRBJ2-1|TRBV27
CASSLSSVYEQFF
TGTGCCAGCAGTTTATCGAGCGTCTATGAGCAGTTCTTC
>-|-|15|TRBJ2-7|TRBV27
CASSLGQGGSYEQYF
TGTGCCAGCAGTTTGGGGCAGGGGGGATCCTACGAGCAGTACTTC
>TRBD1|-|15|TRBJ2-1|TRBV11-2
CASSSPDRGFVEQFF
TGTGCCAGCAGCTCCCCGGACAGGGGCTTTGTAGAGCAGTTCTTC
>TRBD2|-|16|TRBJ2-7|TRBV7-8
CASSRLRGGGTYEQYF
TGTGCCAGCAGCCGGCTGAGGGGCGGGGGAACGTACGAGCAGTACTTC
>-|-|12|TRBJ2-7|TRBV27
CASSRQGGEQYF
TGTGCCAGCAGTCGTCAGGGAGGCGAGCAGTACTTC
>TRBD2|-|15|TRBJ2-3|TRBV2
CASTPASGGTDTQYF
TGTGCCAGCACCCCTGCTAGCGGGGGGACAGATACGCAGTATTTT
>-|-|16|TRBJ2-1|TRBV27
CASSLGLPLSYNEQFF
TGTGCCAGCAGTTTGGGACTCCCTCTCTCCTACAATGAGCAGTTCTTC
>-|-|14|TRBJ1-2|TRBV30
CAWSYFRAAYGYTF
TGTGCCTGGAGTTATTTCAGGGCGGCCTATGGCTACACCTTC
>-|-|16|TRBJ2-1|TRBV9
CASSVAPSGTYNEQFF
TGTGCCAGCAGCGTAGCCCCGAGTGGGACCTACAATGAGCAGTTCTTC
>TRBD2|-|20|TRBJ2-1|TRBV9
CASSVEVPSGGQRSYNEQFF
TGTGCCAGCAGCGTAGAGGTGCCTAGCGGGGGGCAACGCTCCTACAATGAGCAGTTCTTC
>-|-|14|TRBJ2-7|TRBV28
CASSLFGVSYEQYF
TGTGCCAGCAGTTTATTTGGAGTATCCTACGAGCAGTACTTC